These 2 T cell receptor beta chains share one sample of origin, sequenced in a study of spatial heterogeneity in lung cancer. Time point described: blood taken at disease recurrence. No cells were sorted before sequencing. The whole RNA sequenced was extracted from tumor, nontumor lung or frozen PBMC. MiXCR, applied by TCRdb to the 5' RACE reads, yields one record per CDR3 protein. Here the sample spans 8,500 to 10,000 distinct CDR3 sequences, around 4.2% being singletons. The material was PBMCs, obtained at recurrence. Receptors originate from a female donor with early-stage non-small cell lung cancer.

Judged by abundance, this clonotype is medium-sized. Since it is a stray read in a library aimed at alpha chains, this beta chain has a size that is not meaningful. The rearrangement uses TRBV7-2 and TRBJ2-1, with 7 bases identical to TRBD2. Germline CDR1 reads SGHTA; CDR2 reads FQGNSA. V was pared by 4 bases and J by 0 bases, with 3 bases of the junction left unmatched. CDR3 length: 15 residues. The DNA of the CDR3 is TGTGCCAGCAGCTCGCTAGCGGCCTCCTACAATGAGCAGTTCTTC. Its translation is CASSSLAASYNEQFF.

This clonotype was counted at least ten times. The library was built for alpha chains, so this beta chain is an off-target read and its size means little. J is TRBJ1-4 and V is TRBV14, with D possibly TRBD1 on 5 matching bases. There are 17 residues in the CDR3. Germline V gives CDR1 SGHDN, CDR2 FVKESK. The germline V and J ends were trimmed by 4 bases and 8 bases, with 23 bases remaining between them. The CDR3 nucleotides are TGTGCCAGCAGCCGACTGAGTCGACAGTTTCGGGGGGAAAAACTGTTTTTT. Amino acid sequence: CASSRLSRQFRGEKLFF. Supplemented by reference TRBV14 and TRBJ1-4, the full variable domain reads EAGVTQFPSHSVIEKGQTVTLRCDPISGHDNLYWYRRVMGKEIKFLLHFVKESKQDESGMPNNRFLAERTGGTYSTLKVQPAELEDSGVYFCASSRLSRQFRGEKLFFGSGTQLSVL.